This TCR beta chain came from a study of STAT3 mutations in large granular lymphocyte leukemia. Whole-study findings and limits: Every T-LGLL patient had at least one immunodominant TCRbeta clonotype.

As to this clone: As yet, its antigen is unknown.

Germline V gene data show CDR1 as SNHLY and CDR2 as FYNNEI. This CDR3 has 15 residues. The junction had 8 bases not matched to a gene; V was cut back by 6 bases and J by 3 bases. Some clones are missing from TCRdb's copy, which holds only in-frame ones; the method was immunoSEQ multiplex PCR. The sample holds 35,000 to 40,000 clones, approximately 90% seen once. The V and J genes are TRBV2 and TRBJ1-2, with 9 bases fitting TRBD1. Sequencing used PBMCs. The source of this sequence is a human donor with T large granular lymphocyte leukemia. Some clones in this sample may be carry-over from other donors' samples. The CDR3 coding sequence is TGTGCCAGCAGACCGGGACAGGGAAGTGACTATGGCTACACCTTC. It is translated as CASRPGQGSDYGYTF.